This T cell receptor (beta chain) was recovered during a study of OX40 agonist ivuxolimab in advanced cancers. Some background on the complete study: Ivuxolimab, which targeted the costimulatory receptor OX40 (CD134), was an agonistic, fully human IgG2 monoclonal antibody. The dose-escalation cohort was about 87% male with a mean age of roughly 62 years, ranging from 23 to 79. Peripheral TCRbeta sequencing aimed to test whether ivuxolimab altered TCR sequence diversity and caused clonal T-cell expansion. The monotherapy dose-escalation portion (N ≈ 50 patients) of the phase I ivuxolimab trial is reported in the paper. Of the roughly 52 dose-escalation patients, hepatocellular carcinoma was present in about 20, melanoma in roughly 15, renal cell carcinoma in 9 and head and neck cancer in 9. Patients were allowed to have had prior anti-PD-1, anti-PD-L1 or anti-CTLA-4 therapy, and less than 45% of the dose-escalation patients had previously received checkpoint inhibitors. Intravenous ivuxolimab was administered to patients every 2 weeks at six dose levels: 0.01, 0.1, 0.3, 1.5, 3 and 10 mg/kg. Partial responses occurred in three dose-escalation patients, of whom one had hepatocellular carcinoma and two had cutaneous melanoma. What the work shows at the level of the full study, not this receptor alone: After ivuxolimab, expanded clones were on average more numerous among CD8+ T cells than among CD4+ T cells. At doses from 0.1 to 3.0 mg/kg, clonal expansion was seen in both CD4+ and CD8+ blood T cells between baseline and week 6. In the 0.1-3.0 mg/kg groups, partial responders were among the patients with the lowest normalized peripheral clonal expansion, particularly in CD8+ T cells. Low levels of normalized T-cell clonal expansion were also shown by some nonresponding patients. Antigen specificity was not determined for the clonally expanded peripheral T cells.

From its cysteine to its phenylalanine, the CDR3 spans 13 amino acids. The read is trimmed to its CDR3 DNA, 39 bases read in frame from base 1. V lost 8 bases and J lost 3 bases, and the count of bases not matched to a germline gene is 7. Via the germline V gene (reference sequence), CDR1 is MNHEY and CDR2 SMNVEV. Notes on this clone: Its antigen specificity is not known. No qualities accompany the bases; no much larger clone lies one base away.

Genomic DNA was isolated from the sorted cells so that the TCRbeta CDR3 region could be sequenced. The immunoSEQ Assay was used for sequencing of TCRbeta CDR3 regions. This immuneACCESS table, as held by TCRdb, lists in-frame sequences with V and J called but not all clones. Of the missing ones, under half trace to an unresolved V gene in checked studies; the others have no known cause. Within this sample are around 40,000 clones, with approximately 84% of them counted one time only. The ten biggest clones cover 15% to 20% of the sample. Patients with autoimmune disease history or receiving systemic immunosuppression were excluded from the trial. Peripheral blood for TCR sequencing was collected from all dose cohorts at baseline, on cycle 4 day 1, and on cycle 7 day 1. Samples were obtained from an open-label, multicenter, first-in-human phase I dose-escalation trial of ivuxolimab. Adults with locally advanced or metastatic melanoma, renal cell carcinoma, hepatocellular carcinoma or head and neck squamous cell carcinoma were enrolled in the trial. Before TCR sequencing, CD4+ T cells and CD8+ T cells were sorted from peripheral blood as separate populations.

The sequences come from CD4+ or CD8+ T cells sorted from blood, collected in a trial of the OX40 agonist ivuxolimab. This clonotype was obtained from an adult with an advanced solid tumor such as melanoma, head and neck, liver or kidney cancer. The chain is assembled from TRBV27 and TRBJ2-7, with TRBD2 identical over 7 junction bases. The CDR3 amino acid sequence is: CASRAGGNYEQYF. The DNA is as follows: TGTGCCAGCCGCGCCGGGGGGAACTACGAGCAGTACTTC.